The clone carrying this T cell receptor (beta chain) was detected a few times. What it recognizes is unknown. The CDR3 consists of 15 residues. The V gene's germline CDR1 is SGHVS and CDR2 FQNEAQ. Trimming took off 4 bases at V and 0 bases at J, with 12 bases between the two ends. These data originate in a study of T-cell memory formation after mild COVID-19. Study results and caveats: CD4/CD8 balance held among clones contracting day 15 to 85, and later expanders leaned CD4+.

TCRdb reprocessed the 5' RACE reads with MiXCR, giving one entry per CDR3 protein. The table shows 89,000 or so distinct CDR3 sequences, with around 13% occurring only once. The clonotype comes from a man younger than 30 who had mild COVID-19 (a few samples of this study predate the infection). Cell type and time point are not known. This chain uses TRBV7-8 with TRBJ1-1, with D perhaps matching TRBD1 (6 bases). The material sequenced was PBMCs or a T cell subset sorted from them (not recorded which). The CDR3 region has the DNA TGTGCCAGCAGCTACTTACAGGGAATGAACACTGAAGCTTTCTTT. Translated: CASSYLQGMNTEAFF. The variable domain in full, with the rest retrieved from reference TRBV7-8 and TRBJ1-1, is GAGVSQSPRYKVAKRGQDVALRCDPISGHVSLFWYQQALGQGPEFLTYFQNEAQLDKSGLPSDRFFAERPEGSVSTLKIQRTQQEDSAVYLCASSYLQGMNTEAFFGQGTRLTVV.